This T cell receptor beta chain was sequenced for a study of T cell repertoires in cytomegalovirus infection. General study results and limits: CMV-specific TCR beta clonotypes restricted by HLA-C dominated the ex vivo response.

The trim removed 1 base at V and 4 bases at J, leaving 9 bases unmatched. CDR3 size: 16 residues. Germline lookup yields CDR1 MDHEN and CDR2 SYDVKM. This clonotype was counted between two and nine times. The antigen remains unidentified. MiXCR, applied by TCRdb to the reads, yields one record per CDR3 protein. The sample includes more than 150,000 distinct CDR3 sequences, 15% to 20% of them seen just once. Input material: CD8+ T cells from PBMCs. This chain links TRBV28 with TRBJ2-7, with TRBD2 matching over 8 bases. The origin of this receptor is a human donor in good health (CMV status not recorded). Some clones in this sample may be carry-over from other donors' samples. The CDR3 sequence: CASSLYEAAGDYEQYF. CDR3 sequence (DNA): TGTGCCAGCAGTTTATACGAGGCAGCGGGAGATTACGAGCAGTACTTC. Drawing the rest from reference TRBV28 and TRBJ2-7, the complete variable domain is DVKVTQSSRYLVKRTGEKVFLECVQDMDHENMFWYRQDPGLGLRLIYFSYDVKMKEKGDIPEGYSVSREKKERFSLILESASTNQTSMYLCASSLYEAAGDYEQYFGPGTRLTVT.